The 8 T cell receptor beta chains given below trace back to one sample, sequenced in a study of identical twins. TCRdb reprocessed the 5' RACE reads with MiXCR, giving one entry per CDR3 protein. The sample yields about 300,000 distinct CDR3 sequences, about 12% seen once. These data are also associated with another study on yellow fever vaccine responses in identical twins.

Sequenced: CD8+ T cells sorted from blood. The receptors shown here come from a woman aged 18-35 years in good health.

V is TRBV11-3 and J is TRBJ2-2, with 8 bases that match TRBD2. CDR1 and CDR2 (germline): SGHNT, YENEEA. The CDR3 totals 14 residues. The V gene end was trimmed by 4 bases and the J gene end by 5 bases; junction bases not matched to a gene: 3. The CDR3, as DNA: TGTGCCAGCAGCTCCCGGGAGGGTACCGGGGAGCTGTTTTTT. Its translation is CASSSREGTGELFF.

This clonotype has at least ten counts. The chain employs TRBV29-1 and TRBJ2-2; maybe TRBD1 (6 bases). The CDR3 contains 15 residues. Trimming removed 4 bases at V and 4 bases at J, with 16 bases between. Germline V lookup: CDR1 SQVTM, CDR2 ANQGSEA. CDR3 region: CSVVTGRVGTGELFF. CDR3 DNA: TGCAGCGTTGTGACAGGTCGGGTTGGCACCGGGGAGCTGTTTTTT.

This clonotype has ten or more counts. V usage is TRBV4-1 and J usage is TRBJ2-1, with 8 bases matching TRBD2. The germline V gene encodes CDR1 MGHRA and CDR2 YSYEKL. This CDR3 contains 16 residues. The junction had 11 bases not matched to a gene; V was cut back by 0 bases and J by 10 bases. The CDR3 region has the DNA TGCGCCAGCAGCCAAGATCCCGCGGGAGGCCGAGACGAGCAGTTCTTC. Translated: CASSQDPAGGRDEQFF.

This clonotype was detected ten times or more. The chain has TRBV15 and TRBJ2-3; no clear D. This CDR3 has 12 residues. V lost 5 bases to trimming and J lost 7 bases, with 10 bases between them. Looked up from germline, CDR1 is LNHNV and CDR2 is YYDKDF (reference sequence). The CDR3 DNA reads as TGTGCCACCAGCCCCAGTGGAAATACGCAGTATTTT. Translation: CATSPSGNTQYF.

This clonotype turned up a few times. The CDR3 bases are TGCGCCAGCAGTCGAGACTGGAGAACAGATACGCAGTATTTT. This encodes CASSRDWRTDTQYF. V is TRBV10-2 and J is TRBJ2-3; D unclear. V gave up 5 bases and J gave up 3 bases, with 12 bases separating them. Germline CDR1 reads WSHSY; CDR2 reads SAAADI. The CDR3 is 14 residues long.

Here the CDR3 reads CSAGARDRVSYEQYV. DNA of the CDR3: TGCAGTGCCGGGGCGCGGGACAGGGTGTCCTACGAGCAGTACGTC. J is TRBJ2-7 and V is TRBV20-1; 9 bases fit TRBD1. V lost 6 bases and J lost 1; bases outside the gene matches: 10. Germline V lookup: CDR1 DFQATT, CDR2 SNEGSKA (reference sequence). The CDR3 covers 15 residues.

J is TRBJ1-1 and V is TRBV14, with unresolved D. Germline V CDR1 and CDR2: SGHDN, FVKESK. V dropped 3 bases and J dropped 1 base, with 12 bases sitting between them. The CDR3 loop spans 15 amino acids. In DNA form, the CDR3 reads TGTGCCAGCAGCCATTGGTTCGGCCAGAACACTGAAGCTTTCTTT. Protein sequence: CASSHWFGQNTEAFF.

This clonotype was detected a few times. The genes are TRBV27 and TRBJ2-2, with 7 bases that match TRBD1. Germline V gene data show CDR1 as MNHEY and CDR2 as SMNVEV (reference sequence). V was clipped by 7 bases and J by 6 bases; unmatched bases: 2. This CDR3 is 12 amino acids long. In nucleotides, the CDR3 is TGTGCCAGCACCCAGGGGGCCGGGGAGCTGTTTTTT. This sequence encodes CASTQGAGELFF.